Below, 20 T cell receptor beta chains from the same sample are listed, as sequenced in a study of blood T cell repertoires in COVID-19 (dated by TCRdb to 2019 to 2021). Receptor libraries were prepared by the immunoSEQ multiplex PCR assay. What TCRdb holds here is the immuneACCESS table cut down to in-frame rearrangements. Part of the clones is not present; checked against another copy, under half of the missing clones reflect an unresolved V gene, and the others are unexplained. The sample table contains fewer than 400,000 clones; only one count was recorded for about four fifths of them. Just under 3% of the sample is taken by the ten largest. The sequenced sample consisted of peripheral blood. The receptors come from a man between 25 and 39 years old with active or convalescent COVID-19.

The chain employs TRBV7-8 and TRBJ2-7; D may be TRBD2 (6 bases). The CDR3 is made up of 12 amino acids. The germline V gene encodes CDR1 SGHVS and CDR2 FQNEAQ. V was clipped by 5 bases and J by 6 bases, with 11 bases between them. The CDR3 DNA is TGTGCCAGCAGCCAACTAGCTGCCGAGCAGTACTTC. Translating it yields CASSQLAAEQYF.

The rearrangement links TRBV29-1 to TRBJ1-1, with 11 nucleotides matching TRBD1. The V and J ends lost 6 bases and 5 bases, in that order; junction bases with no gene match: 5. Per germline, CDR1 SQVTM and CDR2 ANQGSEA. CDR3 length: 13 residues. The CDR3 DNA reads TGCAGCGTGTGGACAGGGGGCTTTACTGAAGCTTTCTTT. It codes for CSVWTGGFTEAFF.

The chain recombines TRBV27 with TRBJ2-7, with TRBD1 matching over 9 bases. The CDR3 has 16 residues. The V gene's germline CDR1 is MNHEY and CDR2 SMNVEV (reference sequence). The V segment lost 3 bases and the J segment 0 bases; nucleotides outside the gene matches: 6. The chain's CDR3 is CASSLVGTGSSYEQYF. DNA of the CDR3: TGTGCCAGCAGTTTGGTGGGGACAGGGAGCTCCTACGAGCAGTACTTC.

A remark on this clone: The same CDR3 also results from other DNA sequences found in this sample. The CDR3 spells CSATTGYEQYF. CDR3 bases: TGCAGTGCAACGACAGGGTACGAGCAGTACTTC. The chain has TRBV20-1 and TRBJ2-7; 7 nucleotides align to TRBD1. The CDR3 has 11 amino acids. The trim removed 6 bases at V and 4 bases at J, leaving 3 bases unmatched. Germline V CDR1 and CDR2: DFQATT, SNEGSKA (reference sequence).

This chain uses TRBV12-5 with TRBJ2-5, with a weak D call TRBD2 (7 bases). This CDR3 region has 14 residues. V was clipped by 3 bases and J by 4 bases, with 12 bases between them. The germline V gene has CDR1 LGHNT and CDR2 FRNRAP. DNA of the CDR3: TGTGCTAGTGGTTTTCTGGGAGGGGGAGAGACCCAGTACTTC. Translated: CASGFLGGGETQYF.

V is TRBV7-2 and J is TRBJ2-3; D remains unclear. V gave up 2 bases and J gave up 4 bases, with 10 bases separating them. This CDR3 spans 14 amino acids. Per germline, CDR1 SGHTA and CDR2 FQGNSA. The CDR3 DNA reads as TGTGCCAGCAGCTTACCCGAGGCAGCAGATACGCAGTATTTT. It is translated as CASSLPEAADTQYF.

The chain links TRBV6-2 or TRBV6-3 to TRBJ1-2; D may be TRBD1 (6 bases). The CDR3 length is 14 residues. V dropped 0 bases and J dropped 8 bases, with 13 bases sitting between them. The germline gives CDR1 MNHEY, CDR2 SVGEGT. The CDR3 nucleotides read TGTGCCAGCAGTTACTCTGGCAGGGGAGTAGGCTACACCTTC. Its translation is CASSYSGRGVGYTF.

This clone was found once. The J gene is TRBJ2-1, the V gene TRBV6-2 or TRBV6-3; TRBD1 might be the D (6 bases). Germline V gene lookup returns CDR1 MNHEY and CDR2 SVGEGT. The CDR3 length is 15 residues. V was clipped by 5 bases and J by 6 bases, with 17 bases between them. CDR3: CASSRDNLITNEQFF. In DNA, the CDR3 is TGTGCCAGCAGTAGGGACAATCTAATTACCAATGAGCAGTTCTTC.

The V call is TRBV5-4, the J call TRBJ2-5; D perhaps matches TRBD1 (8 bases). The CDR3 has 17 residues. The V and J ends lost 4 bases and 4 bases respectively, with 23 bases between them. Germline assignment: CDR1 SGHNT and CDR2 YYREEE (reference sequence). CDR3 coding DNA: TGTGCCAGCAGCCTAGCACTCACAGGGGGGGGCGGAGAGACCCAGTACTTC. Translating gives CASSLALTGGGGETQYF.

Only a few counts were recorded for this clone. The DNA of the CDR3 is TGTGCCAGCAGCCAAGAGGCGCCAGGGGGCGCCTACGAGCAGTACTTC. Translation gives CASSQEAPGGAYEQYF. The chain joins TRBV4-2 to TRBJ2-7, with 8 positions matching TRBD1. Losses at the gene ends were 0 bases for V and 2 bases for J; bases not matched to a gene: 6. The length of the CDR3 is 16 residues. The germline CDR1 and CDR2 sequences are LGHNA and YNFKEQ.

The J gene is TRBJ1-1, the V gene TRBV6-5; 9 positions agree with TRBD1. There are 12 residues in the CDR3. The germline gives CDR1 MNHEY, CDR2 SVGAGI. The J segment lost 10 bases and the V segment lost 7 bases, leaving 7 bases of the junction unmatched. CDR3 sequence reads: CASNAGQGTAFF. In nucleotides, the CDR3 is TGTGCCAGCAACGCAGGACAGGGGACAGCTTTCTTT.

The chain recombines TRBV6-5 with TRBJ1-5; D not resolved. V lost 5 bases and J 8 bases, leaving 16 bases between the germline ends. The CDR3 is 14 amino acids. From germline, CDR1 is MNHEY and CDR2 SVGAGI. CDR3 DNA sequence: TGTGCCAGCAGTCGTACGGGGTCCGGAGAGCCCCAGCATTTT. Translation: CASSRTGSGEPQHF.

The chain uses TRBV6-2 or TRBV6-3 and TRBJ1-2; a weak D match, TRBD1 (6 bases). Germline lookup yields CDR1 MNHEY and CDR2 SVGEGT. The length of the CDR3 is 13 residues. Trimming cost V 4 bases and J 4 bases, with 10 bases left between them. CDR3 DNA: TGTGCCAGCAGTTTAGGACAGATCTATGGCTACACCTTC. Translating it yields CASSLGQIYGYTF.

The rearrangement uses TRBV7-2 and TRBJ2-7; 7 bases fit TRBD1. Germline loops: CDR1 SGHTA, CDR2 FQGNSA. The ends lost 0 bases at V and 5 bases at J; junction bases unmatched: 4. This CDR3 contains 14 residues. As DNA, the CDR3 is TGTGCCAGCAGCTTAGCGGGGACAGTGAACGAGCAGTACTTC. Translated: CASSLAGTVNEQYF.

On this clone itself: At the DNA level, this CDR3 is encoded by other sequences in the same sample as well. This chain links TRBV29-1 with TRBJ2-1; TRBD2 might be the D (6 bases). The CDR3 sequence is 10 residues long. Deletions cut 7 bases from V and 5 bases from J, with 6 bases between. The V gene's germline CDR1 is SQVTM and CDR2 ANQGSEA. In DNA form, the CDR3 reads TGCAGCGGCGGGAACAATGAGCAGTTCTTC. Its translation: CSGGNNEQFF.

The chain is built from TRBV5-1 and TRBJ2-1, with a possible D match to TRBD1 (6 bases). This CDR3 has 16 residues. Germline V gene data show CDR1 as SGHRS and CDR2 as YFSETQ. Trimming stripped 0 bases from V and 4 bases from J, with 14 bases between. CDR3 in DNA: TGCGCCAGCAGCTTGGGGACAGCGGTCCTATACAATGAGCAGTTCTTC. Its translation: CASSLGTAVLYNEQFF.

The V call is TRBV6-5, the J call TRBJ2-2; 9 bases fit TRBD1. The germline gives CDR1 MNHEY, CDR2 SVGAGI. CDR3 length equals 14 residues. After removal of 8 bases from V and 5 bases from J, the junction contained 6 bases not matched to a gene. The CDR3 nucleotides read TGTGCCAGCGCCGGGACAGGGAATACCGGGGAGCTGTTTTTT. Amino acid sequence: CASAGTGNTGELFF.

The V call is TRBV19, the J call TRBJ1-4; a possible D gene is TRBD1 (5 bases). CDR1 and CDR2 from the germline V gene are LNHDA and SQIVND (reference sequence). V was pared by 6 bases and J by 2 bases, with 13 bases between. This CDR3 spans 15 amino acids. The CDR3 reads CASRSEEGTNEKLFF. The CDR3 DNA reads as TGTGCCAGTAGATCCGAGGAGGGGACTAATGAAAAACTGTTTTTT.

The chain couples TRBV15 to TRBJ1-1; the D is unclear. Germline loops: CDR1 LNHNV, CDR2 YYDKDF (reference sequence). The CDR3 sequence is 16 residues long. The V end was cut by 3 bases, the J end by 4 bases, with 18 bases between. As DNA, the CDR3 is TGTGCCACCAGCAGGGAGGAGGGAATTCCGGGCACTGAAGCTTTCTTT. It translates to CATSREEGIPGTEAFF.

The gene calls are TRBV15 and TRBJ2-1, with TRBD2 matching 10 bases. CDR3 length equals 16 residues. With V trimmed by 4 bases and J by 4 bases, 7 bases remained unmatched. Germline values: CDR1 LNHNV, CDR2 YYDKDF (reference sequence). The CDR3 DNA follows: TGTGCCACCAGCACTTCTAGCGGGAGCTGGTACAATGAGCAGTTCTTC. This sequence encodes CATSTSSGSWYNEQFF.